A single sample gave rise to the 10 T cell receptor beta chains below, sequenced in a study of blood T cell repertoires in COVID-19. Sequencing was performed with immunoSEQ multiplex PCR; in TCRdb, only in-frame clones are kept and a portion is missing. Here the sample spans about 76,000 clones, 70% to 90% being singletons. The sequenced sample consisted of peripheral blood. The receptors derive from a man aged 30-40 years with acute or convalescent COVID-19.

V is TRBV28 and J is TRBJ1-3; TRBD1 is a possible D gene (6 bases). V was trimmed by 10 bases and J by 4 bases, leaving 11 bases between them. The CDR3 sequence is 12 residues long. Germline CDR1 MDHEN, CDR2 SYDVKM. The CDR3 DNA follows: TGTGCCACCAGGGGCCCCGGAAACACCATATATTTT. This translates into CATRGPGNTIYF.

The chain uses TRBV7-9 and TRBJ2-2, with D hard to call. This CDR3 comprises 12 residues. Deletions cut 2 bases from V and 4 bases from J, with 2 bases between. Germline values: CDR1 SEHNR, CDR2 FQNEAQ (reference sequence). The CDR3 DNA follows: TGTGCCAGCAGCTTACTCACCGGGGAGCTGTTTTTT. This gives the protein CASSLLTGELFF.

For the CDR3, the DNA is TGCGCCAGCAGCCAAGACCCAGGGGGCGGCTACACCTTC. Encoded protein: CASSQDPGGGYTF. The J gene is TRBJ1-2, the V gene TRBV4-1, with 8 bases aligning to TRBD1. Germline CDR1 reads MGHRA; CDR2 reads YSYEKL. With V trimmed by 0 bases and J by 8 bases, 2 bases remained unmatched. The CDR3 runs 13 residues.

In nucleotides, the CDR3 is TGCGCCAGCAGTCCTACTAGCGGGAGCAACGGTGAGCAGTTCTTC. Amino acid sequence: CASSPTSGSNGEQFF. The rearrangement links TRBV10-2 to TRBJ2-1; 11 bases agree with TRBD2. Germline loops: CDR1 WSHSY, CDR2 SAAADI. The length of the CDR3 is 15 residues. Losses at the gene ends were 5 bases for V and 9 bases for J; bases not matched to a gene: 9.

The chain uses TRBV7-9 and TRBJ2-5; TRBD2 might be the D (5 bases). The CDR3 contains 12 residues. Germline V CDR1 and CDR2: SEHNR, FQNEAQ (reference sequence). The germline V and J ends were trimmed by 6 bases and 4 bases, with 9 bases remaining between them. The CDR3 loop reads CASSEGTETQYF. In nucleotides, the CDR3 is TGTGCCAGCAGTGAGGGTACAGAGACCCAGTACTTC.

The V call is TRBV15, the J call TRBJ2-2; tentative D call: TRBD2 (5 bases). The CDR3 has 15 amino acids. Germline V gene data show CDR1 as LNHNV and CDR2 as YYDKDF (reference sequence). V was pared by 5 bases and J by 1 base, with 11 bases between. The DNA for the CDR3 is TGTGCCACCAGCGGGATGGGGAGGAACACCGGGGAGCTGTTTTTT. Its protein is CATSGMGRNTGELFF.

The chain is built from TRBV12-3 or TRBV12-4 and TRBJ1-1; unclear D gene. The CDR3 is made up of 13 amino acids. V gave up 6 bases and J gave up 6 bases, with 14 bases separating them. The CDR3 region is CASSSNAGAEAFF. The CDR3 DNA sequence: TGTGCCAGCAGCTCCAATGCCGGGGCTGAAGCTTTCTTT.

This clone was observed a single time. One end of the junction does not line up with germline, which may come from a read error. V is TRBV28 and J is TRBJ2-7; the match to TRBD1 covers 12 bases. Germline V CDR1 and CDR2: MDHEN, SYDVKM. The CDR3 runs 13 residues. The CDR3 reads CASSLGTGGVQGF. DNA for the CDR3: TGTGCCAGCAGTTTAGGGACAGGGGGCGTGCAGGGCTTC.

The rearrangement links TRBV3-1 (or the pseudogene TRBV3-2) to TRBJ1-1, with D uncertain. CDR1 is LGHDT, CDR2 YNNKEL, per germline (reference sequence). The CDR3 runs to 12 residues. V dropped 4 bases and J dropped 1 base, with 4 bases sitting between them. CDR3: CASSRGNTEAFF. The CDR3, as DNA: TGTGCCAGCAGCCGAGGGAACACTGAAGCTTTCTTT.

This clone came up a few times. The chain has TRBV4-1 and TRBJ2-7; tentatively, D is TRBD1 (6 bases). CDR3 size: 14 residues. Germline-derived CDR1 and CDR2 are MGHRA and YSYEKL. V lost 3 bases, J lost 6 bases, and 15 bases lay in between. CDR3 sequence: CASSHPGQGPEQYF. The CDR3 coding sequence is TGCGCCAGCAGCCACCCCGGTCAGGGGCCCGAGCAGTACTTC.